Following are 20 T cell receptor beta chains from one sample sequenced in a study of cytomegalovirus exposure and HLA in healthy donors. 13 Jbeta primers and 60 Vbeta primers were used for the PCR. Clones were sequenced by immunoSEQ multiplex PCR, and TCRdb holds only the in-frame ones, with some missing. The data show roughly 150,000 clones, 66% seen once. Material: PBMCs. Every receptor here comes from a human donor in good health.

This clone was counted a few times. This chain links TRBV28 with TRBJ2-2; D is possibly TRBD2 (6 bases). The germline V gene has CDR1 MDHEN and CDR2 SYDVKM. This CDR3 spans 15 amino acids. The germline V and J ends were trimmed by 5 bases and 5 bases, with 15 bases remaining between them. The CDR3 here is CASSGRLIATGELFF. In DNA, the CDR3 is TGTGCCAGCAGTGGGAGGCTGATTGCAACCGGGGAGCTGTTTTTT.

This chain joins TRBV6-5 and TRBJ2-5, with D maybe TRBD2 (6 bases). The V end lost 3 bases, the J end lost 6 bases, and 14 bases lay between the germline ends. Germline lookup yields CDR1 MNHEY and CDR2 SVGAGI. This CDR3 contains 14 residues. The CDR3 DNA is TGTGCCAGCAGTTATGGAGGGACCAGCCAGACCCAGTACTTC. It translates to CASSYGGTSQTQYF.

V and J are TRBV2 and TRBJ2-2; 10 nucleotides agree with TRBD2. V shed 4 bases and J 5 bases; nucleotides not matched to a gene: 7. Germline loops: CDR1 SNHLY, CDR2 FYNNEI. The CDR3 runs 16 residues. The CDR3 sequence: CASSGAGGPRTGELFF. The CDR3 DNA follows: TGTGCCAGCAGTGGAGCGGGAGGGCCCCGAACCGGGGAGCTGTTTTTT.

V and J are TRBV19 and TRBJ2-7, with 13 nucleotides matching TRBD2. Looked up from germline, CDR1 is LNHDA and CDR2 is SQIVND (reference sequence). V shed 5 bases, J shed 5 bases, and the junction held 6 bases outside the gene matches. This CDR3 spans 15 amino acids. The CDR3, as DNA: TGTGCCAGTAGTCGGACTAGCGGGAGCTTTGACGAGCAGTACTTC. Translated, it gives CASSRTSGSFDEQYF.

The chain recombines TRBV5-1 with TRBJ2-2, with 9 bases lining up with TRBD2. The CDR3 totals 16 residues. V shed 3 bases, J shed 5 bases, and the junction held 8 bases outside the gene matches. Germline V gene lookup returns CDR1 SGHRS and CDR2 YFSETQ. In DNA form, the CDR3 reads TGCGCCAGCAGCTCGGTAGCGGGAGAGCAGACCGGGGAGCTGTTTTTT. Translating gives CASSSVAGEQTGELFF.

The chain joins TRBV12-2 to TRBJ2-2; whether TRBD2, the table's D call, matches the DNA was not checked. TRBV12-2 is designated a pseudogene. This CDR3 region has 16 residues. CDR3 DNA sequence: TGTGCAAGTCGCTTTAGCGGGAGGTCGGTCACCGGGGAGCTGTTTTTT. It translates to CASRFSGRSVTGELFF.

The sample holds a few counts of this clone. The chain carries TRBV5-1 and TRBJ2-2; 9 bases agree with TRBD1. The length of the CDR3 is 15 residues. CDR1 SGHRS and CDR2 YFSETQ come from the germline V gene. Unmatched junction bases numbered 8, after V lost 4 bases and J lost 7 bases. In DNA form, the CDR3 reads TGCGCCAGCAGCAGGGACAGGGAATACGGCGGGGAGCTGTTTTTT. This gives the protein CASSRDREYGGELFF.

The gene calls are TRBV7-9 and TRBJ2-7; 10 nucleotides line up with TRBD1. The V gene's germline CDR1 is SEHNR and CDR2 FQNEAQ (reference sequence). The trim removed 1 base at V and 6 bases at J, leaving 9 bases unmatched. The CDR3 totals 16 residues. The CDR3: CASSLGPGTGVGEQYF. CDR3 in DNA: TGTGCCAGCAGCTTAGGGCCCGGGACAGGGGTTGGCGAGCAGTACTTC.

This clone has a handful of counts. J is TRBJ1-1 and V is TRBV10-3; D is unresolved. Germline values: CDR1 ENHRY, CDR2 SYGVKD. The CDR3 consists of 13 residues. For the CDR3, the DNA is TGTGCTTCCCGGAGAGGGTTGAACACTGAAGCTTTCTTT. Encoded protein: CASRRGLNTEAFF.

Written as DNA, the CDR3 is TGCAGCGCCGAGGAGGTGAGAGAGACCCAGTACTTC. Amino acids: CSAEEVRETQYF. The chain uses TRBV29-1 and TRBJ2-5, with TRBD2 as a possible D gene (5 bases). CDR3 length equals 12 residues. V was cut by 7 bases and J by 4 bases, with 13 bases left in between. The germline gives CDR1 SQVTM, CDR2 ANQGSEA.

V is TRBV5-1 and J is TRBJ2-7; TRBD2 agrees at 14 bases. The V gene end was trimmed by 4 bases and the J gene end by 3 bases; junction bases not matched to a gene: 0. This CDR3 has 14 amino acids. The germline V gene has CDR1 SGHRS and CDR2 YFSETQ. The CDR3 region has the DNA TGCGCCAGCAGCGGGACTAGCGGGAGCTACGAGCAGTACTTC. This translates into CASSGTSGSYEQYF.

V and J are TRBV10-3 and TRBJ1-1; 8 bases agree with TRBD1. J gave up 1 base and V 3 bases, and 10 bases lay outside the gene matches. The CDR3 is made up of 17 amino acids. The germline CDR1 and CDR2 sequences are ENHRY and SYGVKD. The CDR3 DNA sequence: TGTGCCATCAGTGAACCCGGGACAGGACGGGGGAACACTGAAGCTTTCTTT. It translates to CAISEPGTGRGNTEAFF.

The rearrangement links TRBV19 to TRBJ1-5, with 8 bases matching TRBD1. The CDR3 consists of 16 residues. CDR1 and CDR2 from the germline V gene are LNHDA and SQIVND (reference sequence). V was pared by 3 bases and J by 5 bases, with 9 bases of the junction left unmatched. The CDR3 DNA sequence: TGTGCCAGTAGTATTGGACAGGCAGGGGGCCATCAGCCCCAGCATTTT. This sequence encodes CASSIGQAGGHQPQHF.

Details on this clone: At the DNA level, this CDR3 is encoded by other sequences in the same sample as well. The CDR3 loop reads CASSYGGSYEQYF. DNA of the CDR3: TGTGCCAGCAGTTACGGCGGATCCTACGAGCAGTACTTC. V gene TRBV6-5 combines with J gene TRBJ2-7; D is undetermined. Trimming shortened V by 2 bases and J by 1 base, and 6 bases separated the two germline ends. Germline CDR1 reads MNHEY; CDR2 reads SVGAGI. The CDR3 has 13 residues.

J is TRBJ2-2 and V is TRBV6-5, with D maybe TRBD1 (5 bases). This CDR3 comprises 14 residues. The germline gives CDR1 MNHEY, CDR2 SVGAGI. V lost 2 bases to trimming and J lost 6 bases, with 10 bases between them. Here the CDR3 DNA reads TGTGCCAGCAGTTACCGTGGACAAGCCGGGGAGCTGTTTTTT. It codes for CASSYRGQAGELFF.

This chain uses TRBV18 with TRBJ2-1, with TRBD2 matching 7 bases. CDR1 is KGHSH and CDR2 is LQKENI in the germline V gene. The CDR3 is 14 residues long. V gave up 3 bases and J gave up 4 bases; unmatched junction bases: 3. CDR3 sequence reads: CASSPGTTYNEQFF. CDR3 coding DNA: TGTGCCAGCTCACCTGGGACTACATACAATGAGCAGTTCTTC.

In its sample, this clone was seen once. The chain employs TRBV18 and TRBJ2-3; D not certain. The CDR3 loop spans 12 amino acids. The germline CDR1 and CDR2 sequences are KGHSH and LQKENI. Trimming pared 4 bases from V and 5 bases from J, leaving 7 bases between. Here the CDR3 DNA reads TGTGCCAGCTCACGATCGGGAGATACGCAGTATTTT. Its protein product is CASSRSGDTQYF. Supplemented by reference TRBV18 and TRBJ2-3, the full variable domain reads NAGVMQNPRHLVRRRGQEARLRCSPMKGHSHVYWYRQLPEEGLKFMVYLQKENIIDESGMPKERFSAEFPKEGPSILRIQQVVRGDSAAYFCASSRSGDTQYFGPGTRLTVL.

This clone was observed a few times. The V and J genes are TRBV2 and TRBJ1-4; no definite D call. Trimming took off 4 bases at V and 5 bases at J, with 8 bases between the two ends. This CDR3 comprises 13 residues. Germline values: CDR1 SNHLY, CDR2 FYNNEI. This CDR3 is CASSGTGNEKLFF. The CDR3 DNA is TGTGCCAGCAGTGGGACGGGGAATGAAAAACTGTTTTTT.

CDR3 protein: CASSRGQGSNEQFF. For the CDR3, the DNA is TGTGCCAGCTCACGGGGACAGGGTAGTAATGAGCAGTTCTTC. This rearrangement joins TRBV18 to TRBJ2-1, with 9 positions matching TRBD1. V lost 4 bases to trimming and J lost 7 bases; unmatched junction nucleotides: 5. The germline gives CDR1 KGHSH, CDR2 LQKENI. The CDR3 is 14 amino acids. Looking up the rest from reference TRBV18 and TRBJ2-1 gives the full variable domain: NAGVMQNPRHLVRRRGQEARLRCSPMKGHSHVYWYRQLPEEGLKFMVYLQKENIIDESGMPKERFSAEFPKEGPSILRIQQVVRGDSAAYFCASSRGQGSNEQFFGPGTRLTVL.

Only one count was recorded for this clone. The rearrangement uses TRBV7-8 and TRBJ2-5; 10 bases fit TRBD2. V was clipped by 6 bases and J by 0 bases; unmatched bases: 4. The CDR3 has 15 amino acids. The germline gives CDR1 SGHVS, CDR2 FQNEAQ. In DNA form, the CDR3 reads TGTGCCAGCAGACGGACTAGCGGAGACCAAGAGACCCAGTACTTC. Translating gives CASRRTSGDQETQYF.